The clone carrying this TCR beta chain was seen ten or more times. The antigen remains unidentified. Sample-barcoded 5' priming and a J-beta primer mix drove a second PCR of roughly 7 to 11 cycles. Tagging of each cDNA molecule was performed by a template-switch adaptor with 12 random nucleotides. There were at least 2.5 million CDR3-containing paired-end reads obtained from each sample. Using its own MiXCR run on the 5' RACE reads, TCRdb lists one record per CDR3 protein. Of 870,000 or so distinct CDR3 sequences listed, 29% are singletons. This entry comes from a study of blood T cells in healthy people across ages. On the study more broadly: Per every two T cells, about one barcoded beta molecule was captured by template switching. General study results and limits: The long-lived group displayed more naive CD4+ cells, plus higher diversity, than the aged donors did.

There are 14 residues in the CDR3. CDR1 and CDR2 (germline): DFQATT, SNEGSKA (reference sequence). Trimming at V came to 6 bases and at J to 8 bases, leaving 12 bases not matched to a gene. This clonotype originated in a woman of 80 years or more in good health. The gene calls are TRBV20-1 and TRBJ1-2, with TRBD1 matching over 10 bases. The sequencing sample was made of blood. Written as DNA, the CDR3 is TGCAGTGCGAGTCCGTCCGGGACAGGGGAAGGCTACACCTTC. It translates to CSASPSGTGEGYTF.